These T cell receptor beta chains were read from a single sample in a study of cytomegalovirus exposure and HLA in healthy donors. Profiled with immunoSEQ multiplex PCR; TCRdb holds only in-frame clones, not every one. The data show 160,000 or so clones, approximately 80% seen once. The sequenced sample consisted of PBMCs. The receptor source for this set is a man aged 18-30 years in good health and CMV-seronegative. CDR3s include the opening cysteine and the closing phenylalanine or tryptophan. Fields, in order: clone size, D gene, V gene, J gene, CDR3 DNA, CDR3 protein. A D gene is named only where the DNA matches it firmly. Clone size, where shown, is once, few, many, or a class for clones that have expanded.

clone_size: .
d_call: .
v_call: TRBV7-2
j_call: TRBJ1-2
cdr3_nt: TGTGCCAGCAGCTTAGCGGACAGACCGAACTATGGCTACACCTTC
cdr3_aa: CASSLADRPNYGYTF

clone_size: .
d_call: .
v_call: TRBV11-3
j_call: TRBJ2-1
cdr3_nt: TGTGCCAGCAGCCCCAGGGGTGGCTCCTACAATGAGCAGTTCTTC
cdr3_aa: CASSPRGGSYNEQFF

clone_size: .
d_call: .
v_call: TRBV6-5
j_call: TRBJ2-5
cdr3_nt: TGTGCCAGCAGTTACGAAACAGGATTCCAAGAGACCCAGTACTTC
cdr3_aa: CASSYETGFQETQYF

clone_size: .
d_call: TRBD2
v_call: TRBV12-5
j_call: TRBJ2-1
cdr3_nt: TGTGCTAGTGGCAAAGAGGGTGTGGGGGGGTTTGCCTACAATGAGCAGTTCTTC
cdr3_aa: CASGKEGVGGFAYNEQFF

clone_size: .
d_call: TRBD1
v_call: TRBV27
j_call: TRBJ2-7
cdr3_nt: TGTGCCAGCAGTGGGTGGACAGGGACCTACGAGCAGTACTTC
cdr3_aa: CASSGWTGTYEQYF

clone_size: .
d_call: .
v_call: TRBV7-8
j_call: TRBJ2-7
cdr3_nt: TGTGCCAGCAGCCCTTTCATGGGAGGAAACTACGAGCAGTACTTC
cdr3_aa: CASSPFMGGNYEQYF

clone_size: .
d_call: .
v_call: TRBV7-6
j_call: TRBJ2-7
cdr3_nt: TGTGCCAGCAGCTTAGGGTGGGGCGACGAGCAGTACTTC
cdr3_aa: CASSLGWGDEQYF

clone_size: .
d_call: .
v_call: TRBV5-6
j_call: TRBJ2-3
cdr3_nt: TGTGCCAGCAGCTTGGAAGTAGGGGGGGCAGATACGCAGTATTTT
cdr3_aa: CASSLEVGGADTQYF

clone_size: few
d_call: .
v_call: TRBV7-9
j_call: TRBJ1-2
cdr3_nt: TGTGCCAGCAGCTTAGGGAGGGACTGGACCTTAGCTAACTATGGCTACACCTTC
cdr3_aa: CASSLGRDWTLANYGYTF

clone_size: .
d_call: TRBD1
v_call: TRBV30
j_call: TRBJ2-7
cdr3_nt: TGTGCCTGGAGTGTTGGGACAGGGCTCGAAGAGCAGTACTTC
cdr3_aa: CAWSVGTGLEEQYF

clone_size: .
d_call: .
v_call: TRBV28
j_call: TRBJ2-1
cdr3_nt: TGTGCCAGCAGTTCGGGACCTAGGGGGAAGAATGAGCAGTTCTTC
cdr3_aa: CASSSGPRGKNEQFF

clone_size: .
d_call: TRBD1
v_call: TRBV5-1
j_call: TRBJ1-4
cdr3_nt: TGCGCCAGCAGCCCCTGGACAGGGAATAATGAAAAACTGTTTTTT
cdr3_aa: CASSPWTGNNEKLFF

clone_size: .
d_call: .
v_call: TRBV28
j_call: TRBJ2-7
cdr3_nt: TGTGCCAGCAGTTTAGCAGGGGGAGGTTACGAGCAGTACTTC
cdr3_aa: CASSLAGGGYEQYF

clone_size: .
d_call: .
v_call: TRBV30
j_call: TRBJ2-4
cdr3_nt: TGTGCCTGGAGTGTACTTGGCCGGGAGGCCAAAAACATTCAGTACTTC
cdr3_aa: CAWSVLGREAKNIQYF

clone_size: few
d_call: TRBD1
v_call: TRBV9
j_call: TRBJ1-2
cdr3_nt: TGTGCCAGCAGCTCGGACAGGGCCTACCTTAACTATGGCTACACCTTC
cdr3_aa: CASSSDRAYLNYGYTF

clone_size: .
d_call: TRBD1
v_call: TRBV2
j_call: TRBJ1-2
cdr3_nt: TGTGCCAGCAGTGAAGGGGGGACAGGGGTTGGCTACACCTTC
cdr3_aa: CASSEGGTGVGYTF

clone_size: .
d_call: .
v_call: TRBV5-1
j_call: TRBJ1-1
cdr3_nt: TGCGCCAGCAGCTTGGGCGGGAACACTGAAGCTTTCTTT
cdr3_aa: CASSLGGNTEAFF

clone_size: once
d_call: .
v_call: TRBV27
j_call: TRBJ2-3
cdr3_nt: TGTGCCAGCAGTCTAAGGACTAGCACAGATACGCAGTATTTT
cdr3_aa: CASSLRTSTDTQYF

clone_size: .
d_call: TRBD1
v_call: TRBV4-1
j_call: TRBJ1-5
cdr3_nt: TGCGCCAGCAGCCAAGCGCCGCAGGGGGACAATCAGCCCCAGCATTTT
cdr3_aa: CASSQAPQGDNQPQHF

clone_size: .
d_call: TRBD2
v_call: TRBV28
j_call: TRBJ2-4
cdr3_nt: TGTGCCAGCAGTCCGAGCGGGGGATTCGCTCTAGCCAAAAACATTCAGTACTTC
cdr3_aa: CASSPSGGFALAKNIQYF

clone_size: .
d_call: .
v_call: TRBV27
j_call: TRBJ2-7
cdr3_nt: TGTGCCAGCAGTCCCGGAGCGGGCGCCTACGAGCAGTACTTC
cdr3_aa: CASSPGAGAYEQYF

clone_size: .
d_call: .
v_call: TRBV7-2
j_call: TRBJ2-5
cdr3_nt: TGTGCCAGCAGCCCCGGCAGGGCCCTCCAAGAGACCCAGTACTTC
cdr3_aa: CASSPGRALQETQYF

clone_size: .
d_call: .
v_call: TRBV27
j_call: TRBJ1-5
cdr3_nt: TGTGCCAGCAGTCGGGGCCAGGGGAGCAATCAGCCCCAGCATTTT
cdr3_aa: CASSRGQGSNQPQHF

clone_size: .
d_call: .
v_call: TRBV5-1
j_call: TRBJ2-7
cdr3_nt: TGCGCCAGCAGCTTGGAGGGGGGAGGGGCGTCCTACGAGCAGTACTTC
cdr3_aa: CASSLEGGGASYEQYF

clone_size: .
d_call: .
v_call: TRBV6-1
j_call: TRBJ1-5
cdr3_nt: TGTGCCAGCCGAATCTCAGGGGGCAATCAGCCCCAGCATTTT
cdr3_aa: CASRISGGNQPQHF

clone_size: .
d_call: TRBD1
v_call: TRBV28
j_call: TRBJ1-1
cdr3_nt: TGTGCCAGCAGCTCGGGACAGGGGAACACTGAAGCTTTCTTT
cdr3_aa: CASSSGQGNTEAFF

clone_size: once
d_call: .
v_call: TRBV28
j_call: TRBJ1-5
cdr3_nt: TGTGCCAGCAGTTTACCGACACGTTCGGCCCAGCATTTT
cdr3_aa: CASSLPTRSAQHF

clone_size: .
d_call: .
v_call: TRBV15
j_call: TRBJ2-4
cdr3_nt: TGTGCCACCAGCAGAGGAAAGGACTCGGGCATTCAGTACTTC
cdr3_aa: CATSRGKDSGIQYF

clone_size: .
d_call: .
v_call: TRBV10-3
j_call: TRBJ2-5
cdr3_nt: TGTGCCATCAGTGAGCTCGGGGAGACCCAGTACTTC
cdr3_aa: CAISELGETQYF

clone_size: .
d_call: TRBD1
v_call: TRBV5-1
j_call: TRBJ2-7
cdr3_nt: TGCGCCAGCAGGACAGGGACCTCCTACGAGCAGTACTTC
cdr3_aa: CASRTGTSYEQYF

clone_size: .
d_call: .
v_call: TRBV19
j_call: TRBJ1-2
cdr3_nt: TGTGCCAGTAGTACCCACGGGCGGGCAGGCTATGGCTACACCTTC
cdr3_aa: CASSTHGRAGYGYTF

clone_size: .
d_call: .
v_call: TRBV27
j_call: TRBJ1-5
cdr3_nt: TGTGCCAGCAGTCCCGGACAGCAGATTCAGCCCCAGCATTTT
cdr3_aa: CASSPGQQIQPQHF

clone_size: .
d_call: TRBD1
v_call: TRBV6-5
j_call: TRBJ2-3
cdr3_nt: TGTGCCAGCAGTCCTGGACAGGGGGCAACAGATACGCAGTATTTT
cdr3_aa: CASSPGQGATDTQYF

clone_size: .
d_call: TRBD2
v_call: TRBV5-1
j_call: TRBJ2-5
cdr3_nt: TGCGCCAGCAGCTCTAGCGGGGGGGGCGGAGAGACCCAGTACTTC
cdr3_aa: CASSSSGGGGETQYF

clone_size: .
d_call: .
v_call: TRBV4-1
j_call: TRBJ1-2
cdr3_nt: TGCGCCAGCAGCCAAGGGCCTAACCCGAGAGGCGACTATGGCTACACCTTC
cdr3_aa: CASSQGPNPRGDYGYTF

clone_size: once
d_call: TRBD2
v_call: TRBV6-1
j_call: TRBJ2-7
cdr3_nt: TGTGCCAGCAGTGGTAGCGGGAGCACATCATGGTTCGAGCAGTACTTC
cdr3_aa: CASSGSGSTSWFEQYF

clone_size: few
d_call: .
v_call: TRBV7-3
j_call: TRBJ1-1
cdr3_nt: TGTGCCAGCAGCCCCTCCGGGGAGAACACTGAAGCTTTCTTT
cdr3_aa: CASSPSGENTEAFF

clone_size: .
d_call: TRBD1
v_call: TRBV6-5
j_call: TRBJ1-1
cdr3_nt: TGTGCCAGCAGTAAACAGGGGTCGGGGAACACTGAAGCTTTCTTT
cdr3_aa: CASSKQGSGNTEAFF

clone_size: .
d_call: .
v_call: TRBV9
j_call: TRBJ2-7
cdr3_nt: TGTGCCAGCAGCTATTTTCGGGTAAGATCCTACGAGCAGTACTTC
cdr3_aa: CASSYFRVRSYEQYF

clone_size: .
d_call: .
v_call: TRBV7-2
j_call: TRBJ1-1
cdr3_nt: TGTGCCAGCAGCTTAGGAGCCGCCTTGAACACTGAAGCTTTCTTT
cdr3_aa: CASSLGAALNTEAFF

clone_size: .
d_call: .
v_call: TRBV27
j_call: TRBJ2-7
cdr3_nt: TGTGCCGCCCAGGGGCTCGAGCAGTACTTC
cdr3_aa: CAAQGLEQYF

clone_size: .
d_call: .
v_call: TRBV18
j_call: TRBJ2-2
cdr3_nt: TGTGCCAGCTCACCGGACAGCAAGCTAAACACCGGGGAGCTGTTTTTT
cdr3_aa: CASSPDSKLNTGELFF

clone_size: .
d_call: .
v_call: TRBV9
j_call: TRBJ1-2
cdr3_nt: TGTGCCAGCAGCGTAGGGAGCTATGGCTACACCTTC
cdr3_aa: CASSVGSYGYTF

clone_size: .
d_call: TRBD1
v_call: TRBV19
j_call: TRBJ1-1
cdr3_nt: TGTACCAGTAGTAGAGACAGGGAGGCCACTGAAGCTTTCTTT
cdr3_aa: CTSSRDREATEAFF

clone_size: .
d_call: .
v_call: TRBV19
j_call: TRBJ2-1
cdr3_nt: TGTGCCAGTAGTACTCATTCGGGGTTTTCCTCCTACAATGAGCAGTTCTTC
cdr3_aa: CASSTHSGFSSYNEQFF

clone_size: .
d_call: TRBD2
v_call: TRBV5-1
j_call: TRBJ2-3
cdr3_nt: TGCGCCAGCAGCTTGGAGACTAGCGGGAGATATGGAGATACGCAGTATTTT
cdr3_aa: CASSLETSGRYGDTQYF

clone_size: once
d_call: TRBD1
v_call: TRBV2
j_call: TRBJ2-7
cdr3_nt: TGTGCCAGCAGTGAAGGGGGGACAGAAGACGAGCAGTACTTC
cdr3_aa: CASSEGGTEDEQYF

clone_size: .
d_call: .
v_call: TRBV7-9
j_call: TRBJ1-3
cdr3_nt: TGTTCCAGCCGCTACGGGGGCTCTGGAAACACCATATATTTT
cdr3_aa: CSSRYGGSGNTIYF